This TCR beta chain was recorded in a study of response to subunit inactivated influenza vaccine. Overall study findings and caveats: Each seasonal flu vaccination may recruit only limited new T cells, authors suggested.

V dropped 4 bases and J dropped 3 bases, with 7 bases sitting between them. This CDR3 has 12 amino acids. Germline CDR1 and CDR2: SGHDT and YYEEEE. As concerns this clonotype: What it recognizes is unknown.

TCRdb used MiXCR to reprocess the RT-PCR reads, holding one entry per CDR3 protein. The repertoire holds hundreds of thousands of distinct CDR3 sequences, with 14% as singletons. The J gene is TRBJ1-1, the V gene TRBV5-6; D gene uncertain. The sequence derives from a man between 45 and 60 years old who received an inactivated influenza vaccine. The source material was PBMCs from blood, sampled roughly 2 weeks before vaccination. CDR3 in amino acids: CASSQQYTEAFF. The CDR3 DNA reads TGTGCCAGCAGCCAACAGTACACTGAAGCTTTCTTT.